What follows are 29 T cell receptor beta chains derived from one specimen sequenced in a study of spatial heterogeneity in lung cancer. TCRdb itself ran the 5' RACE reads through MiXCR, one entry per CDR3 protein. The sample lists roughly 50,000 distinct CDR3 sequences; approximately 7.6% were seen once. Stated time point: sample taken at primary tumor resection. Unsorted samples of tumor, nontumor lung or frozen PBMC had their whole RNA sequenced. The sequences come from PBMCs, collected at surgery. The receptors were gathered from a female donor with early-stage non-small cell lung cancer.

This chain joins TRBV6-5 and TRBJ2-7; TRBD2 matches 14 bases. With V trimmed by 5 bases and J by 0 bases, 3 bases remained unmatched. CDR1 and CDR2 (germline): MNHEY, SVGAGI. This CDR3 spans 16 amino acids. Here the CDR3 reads CASSGLAGGTSYEQYF. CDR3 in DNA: TGTGCCAGCAGTGGACTAGCGGGGGGCACCTCCTACGAGCAGTACTTC.

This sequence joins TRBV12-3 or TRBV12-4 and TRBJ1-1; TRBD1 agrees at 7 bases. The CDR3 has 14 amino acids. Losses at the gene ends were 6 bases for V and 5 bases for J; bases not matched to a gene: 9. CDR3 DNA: TGTGCCAGCAGGGGGACAGCCGAGGCAACTGAAGCTTTCTTT. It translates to CASRGTAEATEAFF.

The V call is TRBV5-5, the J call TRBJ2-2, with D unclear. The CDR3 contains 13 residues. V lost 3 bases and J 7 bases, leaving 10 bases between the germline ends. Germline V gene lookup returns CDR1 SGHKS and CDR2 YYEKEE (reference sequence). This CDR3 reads CASSSSAGGELFF. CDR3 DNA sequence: TGTGCCAGCAGCTCCAGCGCTGGCGGGGAGCTGTTTTTT.

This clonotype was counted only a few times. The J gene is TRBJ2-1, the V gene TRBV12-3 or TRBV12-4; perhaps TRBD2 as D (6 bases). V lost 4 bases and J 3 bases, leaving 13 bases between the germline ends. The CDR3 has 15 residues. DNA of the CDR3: TGTGCCAGCAGTTCCGGGACTCGTAACTACAATGAGCAGTTCTTC. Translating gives CASSSGTRNYNEQFF.

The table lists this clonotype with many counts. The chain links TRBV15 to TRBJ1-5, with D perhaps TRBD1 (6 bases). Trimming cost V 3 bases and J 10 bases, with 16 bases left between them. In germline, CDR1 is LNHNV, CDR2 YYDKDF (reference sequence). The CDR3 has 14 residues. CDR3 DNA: TGTGCCACCAGCAGCGTAGGGACAAAAGAACCCCAGCATTTT. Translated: CATSSVGTKEPQHF.

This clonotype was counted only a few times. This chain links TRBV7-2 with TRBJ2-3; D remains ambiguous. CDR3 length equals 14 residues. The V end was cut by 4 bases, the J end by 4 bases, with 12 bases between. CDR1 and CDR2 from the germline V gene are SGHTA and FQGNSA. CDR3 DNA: TGTGCCAGCAGCTATGGACGGTTGGCAGATACGCAGTATTTT. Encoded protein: CASSYGRLADTQYF.

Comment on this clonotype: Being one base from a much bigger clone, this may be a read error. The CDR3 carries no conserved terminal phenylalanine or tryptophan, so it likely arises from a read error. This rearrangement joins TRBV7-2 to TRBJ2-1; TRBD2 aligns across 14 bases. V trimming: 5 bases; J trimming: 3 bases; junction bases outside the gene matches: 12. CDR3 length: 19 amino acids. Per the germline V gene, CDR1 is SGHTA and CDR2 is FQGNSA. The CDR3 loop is CASSTRNRLAGGDYNEQFS. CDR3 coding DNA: TGTGCCAGCAGCACAAGAAACCGACTAGCGGGGGGGGACTACAATGAGCAGTTCTCC.

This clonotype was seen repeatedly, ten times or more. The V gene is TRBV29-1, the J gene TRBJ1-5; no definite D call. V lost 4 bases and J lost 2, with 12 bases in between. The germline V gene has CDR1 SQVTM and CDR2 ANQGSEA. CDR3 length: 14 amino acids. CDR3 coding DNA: TGCAGCGTTGCGGAGGCCATGGGCAATCAGCCCCAGCATTTT. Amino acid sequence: CSVAEAMGNQPQHF. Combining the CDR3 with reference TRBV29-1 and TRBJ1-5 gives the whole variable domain SAVISQKPSRDICQRGTSLTIQCQVDSQVTMMFWYRQQPGQSLTLIATANQGSEATYESGFVIDKFPISRPNLTFSTLTVSNMSPEDSSIYLCSVAEAMGNQPQHFGDGTRLSIL.

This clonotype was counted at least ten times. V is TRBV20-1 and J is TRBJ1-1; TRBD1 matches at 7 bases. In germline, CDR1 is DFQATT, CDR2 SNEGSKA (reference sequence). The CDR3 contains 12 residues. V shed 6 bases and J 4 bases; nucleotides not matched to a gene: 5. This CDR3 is CSAPGQITEAFF. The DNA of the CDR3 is TGCAGTGCCCCGGGACAGATCACTGAAGCTTTCTTT.

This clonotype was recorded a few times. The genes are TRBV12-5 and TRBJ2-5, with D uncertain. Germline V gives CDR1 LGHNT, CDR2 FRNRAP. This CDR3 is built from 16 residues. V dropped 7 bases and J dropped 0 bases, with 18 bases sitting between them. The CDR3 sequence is CASAPGRYPHQETQYF. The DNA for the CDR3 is TGTGCTAGTGCCCCAGGAAGGTATCCCCACCAAGAGACCCAGTACTTC.

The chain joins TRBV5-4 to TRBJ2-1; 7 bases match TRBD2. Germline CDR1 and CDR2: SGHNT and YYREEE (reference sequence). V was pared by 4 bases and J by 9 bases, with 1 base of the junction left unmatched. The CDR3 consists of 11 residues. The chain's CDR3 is CASSRGGEQFF. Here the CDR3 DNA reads TGTGCCAGCAGCCGCGGGGGTGAGCAGTTCTTC. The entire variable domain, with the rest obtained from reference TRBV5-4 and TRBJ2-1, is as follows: ETGVTQSPTHLIKTRGQQVTLRCSSQSGHNTVSWYQQALGQGPQFIFQYYREEENGRGNFPPRFSGLQFPNYSSELNVNALELDDSALYLCASSRGGEQFFGPGTRLTVL.

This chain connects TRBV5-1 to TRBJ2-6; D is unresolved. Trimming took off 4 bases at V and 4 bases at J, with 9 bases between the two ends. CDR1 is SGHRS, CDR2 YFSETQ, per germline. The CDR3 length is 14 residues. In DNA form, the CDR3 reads TGCGCCAGCAGCCCGGATGGGGGGGCCAACGTCCTGACTTTC. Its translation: CASSPDGGANVLTF.

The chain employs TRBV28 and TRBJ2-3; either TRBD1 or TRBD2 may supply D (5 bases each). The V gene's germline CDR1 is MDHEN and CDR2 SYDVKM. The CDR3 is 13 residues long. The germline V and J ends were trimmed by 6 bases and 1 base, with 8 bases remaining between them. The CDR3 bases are TGTGCCAGCAGCGGGGCCCGCACAGATACGCAGTATTTT. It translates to CASSGARTDTQYF.

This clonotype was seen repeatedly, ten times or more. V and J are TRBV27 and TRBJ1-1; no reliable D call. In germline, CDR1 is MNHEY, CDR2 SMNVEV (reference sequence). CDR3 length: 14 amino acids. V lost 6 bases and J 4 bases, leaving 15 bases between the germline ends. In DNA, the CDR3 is TGTGCCAGCAGCGAGGGCGAGACGGGCACTGAAGCTTTCTTT. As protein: CASSEGETGTEAFF.

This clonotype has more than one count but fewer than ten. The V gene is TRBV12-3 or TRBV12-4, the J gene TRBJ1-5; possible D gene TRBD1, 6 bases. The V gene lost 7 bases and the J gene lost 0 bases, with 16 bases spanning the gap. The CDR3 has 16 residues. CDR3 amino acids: CASTKGGGYSNQPQHF. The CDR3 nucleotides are TGTGCCAGCACAAAAGGGGGGGGCTATAGCAATCAGCCCCAGCATTTT.

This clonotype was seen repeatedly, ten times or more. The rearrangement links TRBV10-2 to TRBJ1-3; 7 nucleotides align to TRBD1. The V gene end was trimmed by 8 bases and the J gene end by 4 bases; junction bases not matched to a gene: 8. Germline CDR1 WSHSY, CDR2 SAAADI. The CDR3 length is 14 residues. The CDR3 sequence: CASGTGAPGNTIYF. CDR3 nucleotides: TGCGCCAGCGGAACAGGGGCGCCGGGAAACACCATATATTTT.

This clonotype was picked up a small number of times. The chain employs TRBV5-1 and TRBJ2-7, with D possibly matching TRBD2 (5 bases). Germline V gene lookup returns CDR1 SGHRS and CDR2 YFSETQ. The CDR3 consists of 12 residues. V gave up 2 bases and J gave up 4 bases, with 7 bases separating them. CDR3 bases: TGCGCCAGCAGCTTTGAGGGTTACGAGCAGTACTTC. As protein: CASSFEGYEQYF.

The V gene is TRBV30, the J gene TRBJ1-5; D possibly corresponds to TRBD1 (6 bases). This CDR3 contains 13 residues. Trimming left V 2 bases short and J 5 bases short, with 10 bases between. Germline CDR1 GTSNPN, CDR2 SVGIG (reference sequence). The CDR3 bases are TGTGCCTGGAGTTTAGGGGGGGATCAGCCCCAGCATTTT. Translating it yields CAWSLGGDQPQHF.

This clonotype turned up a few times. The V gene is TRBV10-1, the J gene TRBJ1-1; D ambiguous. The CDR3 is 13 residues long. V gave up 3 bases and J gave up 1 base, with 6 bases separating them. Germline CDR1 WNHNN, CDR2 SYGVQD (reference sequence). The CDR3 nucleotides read TGCGCCAGCAGTGAACGGCAGAACACTGAAGCTTTCTTT. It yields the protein CASSERQNTEAFF.

CDR3 loop: CASSRDRTGAVAFF. CDR3 coding DNA: TGTGCCAGCAGCCGAGACCGGACCGGCGCCGTGGCTTTCTTT. This rearrangement joins TRBV7-2 to TRBJ1-1; no clear D. The CDR3 loop spans 14 amino acids. Trimming took off 5 bases at V and 11 bases at J, with 21 bases between the two ends. Germline V gives CDR1 SGHTA, CDR2 FQGNSA.

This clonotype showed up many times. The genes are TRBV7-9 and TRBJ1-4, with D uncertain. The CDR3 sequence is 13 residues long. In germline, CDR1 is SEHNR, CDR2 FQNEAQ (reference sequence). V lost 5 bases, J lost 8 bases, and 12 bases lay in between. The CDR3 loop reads CASSILGVEKLFF. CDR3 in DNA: TGTGCCAGCAGCATCCTGGGAGTCGAAAAACTGTTTTTT. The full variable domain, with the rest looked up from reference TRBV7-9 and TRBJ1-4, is DTGVSQNPRHKITKRGQNVTFRCDPISEHNRLYWYRQTLGQGPEFLTYFQNEAQLEKSRLLSDRFSAERPKGSFSTLEIQRTEQGDSAMYLCASSILGVEKLFFGSGTQLSVL.

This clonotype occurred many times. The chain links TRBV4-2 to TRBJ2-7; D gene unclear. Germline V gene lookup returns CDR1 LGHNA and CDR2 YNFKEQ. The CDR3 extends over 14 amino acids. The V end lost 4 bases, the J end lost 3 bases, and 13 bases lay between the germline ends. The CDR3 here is CASSPRWVDYEQYF. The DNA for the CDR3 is TGTGCCAGCAGCCCCCGTTGGGTTGACTACGAGCAGTACTTC.

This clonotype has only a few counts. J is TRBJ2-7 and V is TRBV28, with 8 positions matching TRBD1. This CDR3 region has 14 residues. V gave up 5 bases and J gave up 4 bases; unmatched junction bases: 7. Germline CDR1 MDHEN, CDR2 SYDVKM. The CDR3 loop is CASSPPGQVYEQYF. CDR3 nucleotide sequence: TGTGCCAGCAGTCCACCGGGACAGGTATACGAGCAGTACTTC.

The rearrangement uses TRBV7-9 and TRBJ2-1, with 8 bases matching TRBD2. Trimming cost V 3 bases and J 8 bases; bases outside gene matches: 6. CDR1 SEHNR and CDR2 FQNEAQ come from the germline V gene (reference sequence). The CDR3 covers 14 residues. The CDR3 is CASSFPGGLYEQFF. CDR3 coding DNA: TGTGCCAGCAGCTTCCCGGGGGGGCTCTATGAGCAGTTCTTC.

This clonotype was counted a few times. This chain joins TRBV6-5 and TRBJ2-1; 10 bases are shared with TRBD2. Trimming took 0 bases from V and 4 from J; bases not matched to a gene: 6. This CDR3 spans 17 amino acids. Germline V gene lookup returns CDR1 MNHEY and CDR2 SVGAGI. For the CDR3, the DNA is TGTGCCAGCAGTTACTCGACCAGCGGGGGGGTTTACAATGAGCAGTTCTTC. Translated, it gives CASSYSTSGGVYNEQFF.

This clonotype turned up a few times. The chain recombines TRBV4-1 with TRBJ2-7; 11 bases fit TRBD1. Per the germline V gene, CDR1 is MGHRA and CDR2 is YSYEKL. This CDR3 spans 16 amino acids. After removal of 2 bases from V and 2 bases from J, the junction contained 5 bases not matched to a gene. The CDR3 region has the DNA TGCGCCAGCAGCCAACCGGACAGGGGGCTACCCTACGAGCAGTACTTC. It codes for CASSQPDRGLPYEQYF.

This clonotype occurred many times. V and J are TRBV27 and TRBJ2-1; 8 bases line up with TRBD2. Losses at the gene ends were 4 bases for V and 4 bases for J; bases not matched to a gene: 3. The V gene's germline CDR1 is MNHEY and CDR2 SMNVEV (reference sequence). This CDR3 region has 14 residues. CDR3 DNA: TGTGCCAGCAGTTCCGGGACTAGGTACAATGAGCAGTTCTTC. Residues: CASSSGTRYNEQFF.

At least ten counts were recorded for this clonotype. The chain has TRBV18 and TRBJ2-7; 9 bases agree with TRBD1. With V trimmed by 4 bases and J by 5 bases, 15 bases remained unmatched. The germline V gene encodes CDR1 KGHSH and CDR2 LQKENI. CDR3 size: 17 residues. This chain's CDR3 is CASSLRGPGQGTHEQYF. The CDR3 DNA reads TGTGCCAGCTCACTGCGGGGTCCGGGACAGGGAACCCACGAGCAGTACTTC. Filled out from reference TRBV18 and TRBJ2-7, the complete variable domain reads NAGVMQNPRHLVRRRGQEARLRCSPMKGHSHVYWYRQLPEEGLKFMVYLQKENIIDESGMPKERFSAEFPKEGPSILRIQQVVRGDSAAYFCASSLRGPGQGTHEQYFGPGTRLTVT.

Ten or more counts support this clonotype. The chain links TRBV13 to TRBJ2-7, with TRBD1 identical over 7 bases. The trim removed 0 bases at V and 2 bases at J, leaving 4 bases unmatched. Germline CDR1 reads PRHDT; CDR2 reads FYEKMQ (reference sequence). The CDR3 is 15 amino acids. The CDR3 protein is CASSLGPQGAYEQYF. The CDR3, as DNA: TGTGCCAGCAGCTTAGGCCCCCAGGGGGCCTACGAGCAGTACTTC.